The rows below give T cell receptor beta chains drawn from one sample of a study of OX40 agonist ivuxolimab in advanced cancers. Data came from immunoSEQ multiplex PCR; TCRdb stores just in-frame clones and leaves some out. The top ten hold approximately 12% of the sample, which has tens of thousands of clones, 85% to 90% seen once. The specimen was CD4+ or CD8+ T cells sorted from blood, collected in a trial of the OX40 agonist ivuxolimab. The source of these receptors is an adult with an advanced solid tumor such as melanoma, head and neck, liver or kidney cancer. Each CDR3 is given with its conserved first and last residue. Fields, in order: D gene, J gene, clone size, V gene, CDR3 protein, CDR3 DNA. A D gene is named only where the DNA matches it firmly. A clone size is listed for some rows: how often the clone was seen (once, few, many), or a class if it is expanded.

D: NA
J: TRBJ2-3
size: NA
V: TRBV30
CDR3: CAWTGGASTDTQYF
DNA: TGTGCCTGGACGGGGGGCGCGAGCACAGATACGCAGTATTTT

D: TRBD1
J: TRBJ1-1
size: NA
V: TRBV30
CDR3: CAWELSGGTEAFF
DNA: TGTGCCTGGGAGTTATCAGGGGGTACTGAAGCTTTCTTT

D: NA
J: TRBJ2-3
size: NA
V: TRBV5-8
CDR3: CASSLPGPNTDTQYF
DNA: TGTGCCAGCAGCTTGCCGGGGCCGAACACAGATACGCAGTATTTT

D: NA
J: TRBJ2-5
size: NA
V: TRBV9
CDR3: CASSVQGSQETQYF
DNA: TGTGCCAGCAGCGTACAGGGGTCACAAGAGACCCAGTACTTC

D: NA
J: TRBJ1-5
size: NA
V: TRBV7-9
CDR3: CASSASDSNQPQHF
DNA: TGTGCCAGCAGCGCTTCTGATAGCAATCAGCCCCAGCATTTT

D: NA
J: TRBJ2-6
size: NA
V: TRBV21-1
CDR3: CASSKVKRPQGLSANVLTF
DNA: TGTGCCAGCAGCAAAGTAAAACGACCACAGGGGTTATCAGCCAACGTCCTGACTTTC

D: NA
J: TRBJ2-7
size: NA
V: TRBV9
CDR3: CASSVSHEQYF
DNA: TGTGCCAGCAGCGTAAGCCACGAGCAGTACTTC

D: NA
J: TRBJ1-4
size: NA
V: TRBV4-1
CDR3: CASSHSQGRAEKLFF
DNA: TGCGCCAGCAGCCACTCCCAGGGGAGAGCCGAAAAACTGTTTTTT

D: NA
J: TRBJ2-1
size: NA
V: TRBV27
CDR3: CASSLSRAGEQFF
DNA: TGTGCCAGCAGTTTATCAAGGGCGGGTGAGCAGTTCTTC

D: NA
J: TRBJ2-1
size: NA
V: TRBV2
CDR3: CASSRSGLSNEQFF
DNA: TGTGCCAGCAGCAGGTCGGGGCTGAGTAATGAGCAGTTCTTC

D: NA
J: TRBJ2-2
size: few
V: TRBV4-1
CDR3: CASNWDKLTGELFF
DNA: TGCGCCAGCAATTGGGACAAGTTAACCGGGGAGCTGTTTTTT

D: TRBD1
J: TRBJ2-7
size: NA
V: TRBV28
CDR3: CASCRTGYEQYF
DNA: TGTGCCAGCTGCAGGACAGGCTACGAGCAGTACTTC

D: TRBD1
J: TRBJ1-2
size: once
V: TRBV5-1
CDR3: CASSASSGRGNYGYTF
DNA: TGCGCCAGCAGCGCCTCGTCGGGCAGGGGGAACTATGGCTACACCTTC

D: NA
J: TRBJ2-1
size: NA
V: TRBV27
CDR3: CATQKGSWEQFF
DNA: TGTGCCACCCAAAAGGGGTCTTGGGAGCAGTTCTTC

D: NA
J: TRBJ2-1
size: NA
V: TRBV5-4
CDR3: CASSLDRLYEQFF
DNA: TGTGCCAGCAGCCTGGACCGACTGTATGAGCAGTTCTTC

D: NA
J: TRBJ1-4
size: NA
V: TRBV9
CDR3: CASSTYGSPTNEKLFF
DNA: TGTGCCAGCAGCACCTACGGATCCCCAACTAATGAAAAACTGTTTTTT

D: NA
J: TRBJ2-7
size: once
V: TRBV14
CDR3: CASSPRTPDELGKQYF
DNA: TGTGCCAGCAGCCCACGGACCCCTGATGAGCTAGGGAAGCAGTACTTC

D: NA
J: TRBJ2-7
size: once
V: TRBV5-4
CDR3: CASFGPSYPYEQYF
DNA: TGTGCCAGCTTTGGCCCGAGCTATCCCTACGAGCAGTACTTC

D: NA
J: TRBJ2-1
size: once
V: TRBV28
CDR3: CASSFLVNEQFF
DNA: TGTGCCAGCAGTTTCTTAGTGAATGAGCAGTTCTTC

D: NA
J: TRBJ1-1
size: NA
V: TRBV7-9
CDR3: CASSSAGLQAFF
DNA: TGTGCCAGCAGCTCCGCGGGACTCCAAGCTTTCTTT

D: TRBD2
J: TRBJ2-5
size: NA
V: TRBV7-9
CDR3: CASSYPPLAGEEETQYF
DNA: TGTGCCAGCAGCTACCCACCTTTAGCGGGAGAAGAAGAGACCCAGTACTTC

D: NA
J: TRBJ1-6
size: once
V: TRBV6-6
CDR3: CASSNPPGANSPLHF
DNA: TGTGCCAGCAGTAACCCGCCGGGGGCTAATTCACCCCTCCACTTT

D: TRBD1
J: TRBJ1-6
size: NA
V: TRBV28
CDR3: CASTLTGGGSPLHF
DNA: TGTGCCAGCACCCTCACAGGGGGCGGTTCACCCCTCCACTTT

D: NA
J: TRBJ1-3
size: NA
V: TRBV11-2
CDR3: CASSLDYSSGNTIYF
DNA: TGTGCCAGCAGCTTAGATTACAGCTCTGGAAACACCATATATTTT

D: NA
J: TRBJ2-3
size: NA
V: TRBV27
CDR3: CASSKSVSVTDTQYF
DNA: TGTGCCAGCAGTAAAAGCGTCTCTGTCACAGATACGCAGTATTTT

D: NA
J: TRBJ1-4
size: NA
V: TRBV13
CDR3: CASSPWGVAANEKLFF
DNA: TGTGCCAGCAGCCCCTGGGGGGTTGCGGCTAATGAAAAACTGTTTTTT

D: TRBD1
J: TRBJ2-1
size: NA
V: TRBV2
CDR3: CASSAGQGFTYNEQFF
DNA: TGTGCCAGCAGTGCGGGACAGGGGTTCACCTACAATGAGCAGTTCTTC

D: NA
J: TRBJ1-1
size: NA
V: TRBV5-1
CDR3: CASSLARVTEAFF
DNA: TGCGCCAGCAGCTTAGCCAGGGTCACTGAAGCTTTCTTT

D: TRBD1
J: TRBJ2-7
size: few
V: TRBV6-1
CDR3: CASSEQGARVEQYF
DNA: TGTGCCAGCAGTGAACAGGGGGCGCGGGTCGAGCAGTACTTC

D: TRBD2
J: TRBJ2-2
size: NA
V: TRBV28
CDR3: CASRAGRDLYTGELFF
DNA: TGTGCCAGCAGAGCGGGGAGGGACTTATACACCGGGGAGCTGTTTTTT

D: NA
J: TRBJ2-7
size: NA
V: TRBV19
CDR3: CASSTRAGKYEQYF
DNA: TGTGCCAGTAGTACCCGGGCCGGAAAATACGAGCAGTACTTC

D: NA
J: TRBJ1-5
size: NA
V: TRBV4-1
CDR3: CASTEDYPGGGNQPQHF
DNA: TGCGCCAGCACCGAAGATTACCCCGGAGGTGGCAATCAGCCCCAGCATTTT

D: NA
J: TRBJ2-3
size: NA
V: TRBV27
CDR3: CASSFNTDTQYF
DNA: TGTGCCAGCAGTTTCAACACAGATACGCAGTATTTT

D: NA
J: TRBJ2-7
size: NA
V: TRBV7-2
CDR3: CATSTDEQYF
DNA: TGTGCCACCTCCACGGACGAGCAGTACTTC

D: NA
J: TRBJ2-7
size: NA
V: TRBV7-2
CDR3: CASSFGSYEQYF
DNA: TGTGCCAGCAGCTTCGGGAGTTACGAGCAGTACTTC

D: NA
J: TRBJ2-7
size: once
V: TRBV27
CDR3: CASSWGFAYEQYF
DNA: TGTGCCAGCAGTTGGGGTTTCGCCTACGAGCAGTACTTC

D: NA
J: TRBJ2-3
size: NA
V: TRBV28
CDR3: CASSRGPDTQYF
DNA: TGTGCCAGCAGCCGGGGGCCAGATACGCAGTATTTT

D: TRBD2
J: TRBJ2-7
size: NA
V: TRBV5-1
CDR3: CASSLAGAGITYEQYF
DNA: TGCGCCAGCAGCTTGGCCGGAGCGGGGATAACCTACGAGCAGTACTTC

D: NA
J: TRBJ2-3
size: NA
V: TRBV27
CDR3: CASSLWWERTDTQYF
DNA: TGTGCCAGCAGTTTATGGTGGGAGCGCACAGATACGCAGTATTTT

D: TRBD1
J: TRBJ2-1
size: once
V: TRBV27
CDR3: CASSLDRGNEQFF
DNA: TGTGCCAGCAGTTTGGACAGGGGTAATGAGCAGTTCTTC

D: NA
J: TRBJ1-2
size: NA
V: TRBV30
CDR3: CAWSVWINYGYTF
DNA: TGTGCCTGGAGTGTATGGATAAACTATGGCTACACCTTC

D: TRBD1
J: TRBJ2-1
size: NA
V: TRBV19
CDR3: CASSTRDREIYNEQFF
DNA: TGTGCCAGTAGTACTCGAGACAGGGAGATATACAATGAGCAGTTCTTC

D: TRBD1
J: TRBJ1-1
size: NA
V: TRBV7-6
CDR3: CASSVGQGDEAFF
DNA: TGTGCCAGCAGCGTAGGACAGGGGGATGAAGCTTTCTTT

D: NA
J: TRBJ2-1
size: NA
V: TRBV7-9
CDR3: CASSRDPGTYNEQFF
DNA: TGTGCCAGCAGCCGGGACCCAGGGACCTACAATGAGCAGTTCTTC

D: NA
J: TRBJ2-1
size: few
V: TRBV10-1
CDR3: CASSEVVGGEQFF
DNA: TGCGCCAGCAGTGAGGTGGTTGGAGGGGAGCAGTTCTTC

D: NA
J: TRBJ2-7
size: NA
V: TRBV10-3
CDR3: CAISYLGETSSYEQYF
DNA: TGTGCCATCAGCTACTTGGGGGAGACTAGCTCCTACGAGCAGTACTTC